These 15 T cell receptor beta chains originate from one sample sequenced in a study of blood T cell repertoires in COVID-19. Sequenced by immunoSEQ multiplex PCR; TCRdb stores in-frame clones only, minus some. The sample includes roughly 86,000 clones, roughly 80% of them seen just once. Sequenced material: peripheral blood. Source of these receptors: a man over 45 who had recovered from COVID-19.

This clone appeared once. The rearrangement joins TRBV6-4 to TRBJ2-1; possible D gene TRBD1, 6 bases. Per the germline V gene, CDR1 is MRHNA and CDR2 is SNTAGT. CDR3 length equals 13 residues. Trimming left V 4 bases short and J 5 bases short, with 9 bases between. The CDR3 DNA reads TGTGCCAGCAGTGGGACAGCCAACAATGAGCAGTTCTTC. Amino acids: CASSGTANNEQFF.

The J gene is TRBJ1-4, the V gene TRBV5-6, with D perhaps matching TRBD1 (5 bases). V was shortened by 4 bases and J by 3 bases, with 10 bases between the two germline ends. The CDR3 is 14 residues long. Germline CDR1 SGHDT, CDR2 YYEEEE. CDR3 sequence (DNA): TGTGCCAGCAGCGCGGGACTGCCTAATGAAAAACTGTTTTTT. This translates into CASSAGLPNEKLFF.

The chain carries TRBV6-5 and TRBJ1-5, with D maybe TRBD1 (5 bases). Trimming left V 5 bases short and J 1 base short, with 12 bases between. Per germline, CDR1 MNHEY and CDR2 SVGAGI. The CDR3 extends over 15 amino acids. The CDR3 spells CASSKSQGSNQPQHF. As DNA, the CDR3 is TGTGCCAGCAGTAAATCCCAGGGCAGCAATCAGCCCCAGCATTTT.

The chain joins TRBV19 to TRBJ1-1; D is ambiguous. Per the germline V gene, CDR1 is LNHDA and CDR2 is SQIVND (reference sequence). The CDR3 spans 15 residues. V gave up 1 base and J gave up 1 base, with 10 bases separating them. CDR3 nucleotide sequence: TGTGCCAGTAGTATAGTAGGACGGGGGAACACTGAAGCTTTCTTT. Residues: CASSIVGRGNTEAFF.

V gene TRBV5-6 combines with J gene TRBJ1-1; 7 positions agree with TRBD1. The CDR3 is made up of 14 amino acids. Germline V CDR1 and CDR2: SGHDT, YYEEEE. The V segment lost 5 bases and the J segment 1 base; nucleotides outside the gene matches: 5. This chain's CDR3 is CASRRQGQNTEAFF. The DNA for the CDR3 is TGTGCCAGCAGACGACAGGGACAGAACACTGAAGCTTTCTTT. Complete variable domain (other parts from reference TRBV5-6 and TRBJ1-1): DAGVTQSPTHLIKTRGQQVTLRCSPKSGHDTVSWYQQALGQGPQFIFQYYEEEERQRGNFPDRFSGHQFPNYSSELNVNALLLGDSALYLCASRRQGQNTEAFFGQGTRLTVV.

The chain uses TRBV28 and TRBJ2-7; a possible D gene is TRBD2 (7 bases). The length of the CDR3 is 16 residues. Looked up from germline, CDR1 is MDHEN and CDR2 is SYDVKM. The V gene lost 2 bases and the J gene lost 2 bases, with 16 bases spanning the gap. The CDR3 here is CASSLPPRGGAYEQYF. The CDR3 coding sequence is TGTGCCAGCAGTTTACCCCCCAGAGGGGGGGCCTACGAGCAGTACTTC.

V and J are TRBV23-1 and TRBJ1-4; 9 nucleotides line up with TRBD1. TRBV23-1 is an ORF, with its function uncertain. The V and J ends lost 6 bases and 9 bases, in that order; junction bases with no gene match: 11. The CDR3 length is 15 residues. The CDR3: CASRPKGQGGKKLFF. The CDR3 bases are TGCGCCAGCAGGCCCAAGGGACAGGGTGGGAAAAAACTGTTTTTT.

The V gene is TRBV28, the J gene TRBJ2-3; D may be TRBD2 (6 bases). V was trimmed by 8 bases and J by 12 bases, leaving 21 bases between them. The CDR3 has 13 residues. CDR1 MDHEN and CDR2 SYDVKM come from the germline V gene. The CDR3 sequence is CASRSPGDLRQYF. The CDR3 DNA reads as TGTGCCAGCCGCTCTCCGGGGGACCTCCGTCAGTATTTT.

The rearrangement joins TRBV7-3 to TRBJ2-5; D unclear. The germline gives CDR1 SGHTA, CDR2 FQGTGA. CDR3 length: 13 residues. V lost 2 bases, J lost 4 bases, and 8 bases lay in between. The CDR3 here is CASSLGFRETQYF. CDR3 DNA sequence: TGTGCCAGCAGCTTAGGCTTCAGAGAGACCCAGTACTTC.

The CDR3: CASSTGFPNSPLHF. The CDR3 region has the DNA TGTGCCAGCAGTACGGGGTTTCCTAATTCACCCCTCCACTTT. This chain links TRBV6-6 with TRBJ1-6; no clear D. The germline V gene encodes CDR1 MNHNY and CDR2 SVGAGI (reference sequence). V gave up 5 bases and J gave up 6 bases, with 11 bases separating them. This CDR3 is 14 amino acids long.

This clone has a handful of counts. This chain links TRBV5-6 with TRBJ1-4, with 9 bases identical to TRBD1. Per the germline V gene, CDR1 is SGHDT and CDR2 is YYEEEE. V lost 2 bases to trimming and J lost 2 bases; unmatched junction nucleotides: 1. This CDR3 contains 15 residues. The CDR3 protein is CASSLQGATNEKLFF. Written as DNA, the CDR3 is TGTGCCAGCAGCTTACAGGGGGCGACTAATGAAAAACTGTTTTTT. The full variable domain, in which reference TRBV5-6 and TRBJ1-4 provide the parts outside the CDR3, is DAGVTQSPTHLIKTRGQQVTLRCSPKSGHDTVSWYQQALGQGPQFIFQYYEEEERQRGNFPDRFSGHQFPNYSSELNVNALLLGDSALYLCASSLQGATNEKLFFGSGTQLSVL.

DNA for the CDR3: TGTGCCAGTAGTGGGGCCCCGGACAGAAGAAATGAAAAACTGTTTTTT. Its protein product is CASSGAPDRRNEKLFF. The J gene is TRBJ1-4, the V gene TRBV19; weak D call: TRBD1 (6 bases). This CDR3 has 16 amino acids. With 5 bases removed from V and 5 bases from J, the gap between germline ends came to 18 bases. Germline V gene sequence: CDR1 LNHDA, CDR2 SQIVND (reference sequence).

The chain combines TRBV24-1 with TRBJ1-1; D may be TRBD1 (6 bases). The V and J ends lost 3 bases and 5 bases respectively, with 15 bases between them. The CDR3 runs 15 residues. Per germline, CDR1 KGHDR and CDR2 SFDVKD. The CDR3 region is CATSDSTGMYTEAFF. CDR3 DNA sequence: TGTGCCACCAGTGATAGCACAGGGATGTATACTGAAGCTTTCTTT.

The chain joins TRBV12-3 or TRBV12-4 to TRBJ2-7; no reliable D call. This CDR3 comprises 11 residues. Trimming cost V 5 bases and J 5 bases, with 7 bases left between them. As DNA, the CDR3 is TGTGCCAGCAGTAACAGAGACGAGCAGTACTTC. Its protein product is CASSNRDEQYF.

J is TRBJ2-3 and V is TRBV5-1; 9 bases align to TRBD2. Germline V gene sequence: CDR1 SGHRS, CDR2 YFSETQ. The CDR3 runs 17 residues. Unmatched junction bases numbered 5, after V lost 0 bases and J lost 0 bases. The chain's CDR3 is CASSLVAGGISTDTQYF. As DNA, the CDR3 is TGCGCCAGCAGCTTGGTGGCGGGGGGGATCAGCACAGATACGCAGTATTTT.